This TCR beta chain was sequenced in a study of blood T cell repertoires in COVID-19. In this sample, this clone turned up a few times. V lost 10 bases to trimming and J lost 3 bases, with 19 bases between them. This CDR3 is built from 14 residues. Germline assignment: CDR1 LNHDA and CDR2 SQIVND (reference sequence). Some clones are missing from TCRdb's copy, which holds only in-frame ones; the method was immunoSEQ multiplex PCR. The table includes more than 150,000 clones, about four fifths detected once. Enrolment of Seattle patients took place during active infection, and they were followed longitudinally.

The specimen sequenced was peripheral blood. This sequence was found in a woman aged 80 or over with COVID-19, enrolled during active disease. The chain employs TRBV19 and TRBJ2-7, with D tentatively TRBD2 (5 bases). CDR3 region: CATRDRTHLYEQYF. The CDR3 DNA reads as TGTGCCACAAGAGACCGGACTCATCTCTACGAGCAGTACTTC.